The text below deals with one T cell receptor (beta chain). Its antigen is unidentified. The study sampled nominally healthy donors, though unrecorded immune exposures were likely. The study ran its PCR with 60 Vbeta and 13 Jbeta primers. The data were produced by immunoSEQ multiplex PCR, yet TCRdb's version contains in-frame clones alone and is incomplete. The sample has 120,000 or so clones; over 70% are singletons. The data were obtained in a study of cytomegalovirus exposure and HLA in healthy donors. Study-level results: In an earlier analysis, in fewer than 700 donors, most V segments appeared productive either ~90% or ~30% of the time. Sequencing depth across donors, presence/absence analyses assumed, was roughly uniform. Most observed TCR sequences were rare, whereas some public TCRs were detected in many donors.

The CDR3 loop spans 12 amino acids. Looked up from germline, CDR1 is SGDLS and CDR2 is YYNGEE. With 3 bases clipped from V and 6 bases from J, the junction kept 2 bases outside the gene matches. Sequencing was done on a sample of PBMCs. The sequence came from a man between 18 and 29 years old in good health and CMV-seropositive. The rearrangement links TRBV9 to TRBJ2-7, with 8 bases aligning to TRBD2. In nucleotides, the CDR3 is TGTGCCAGCAGCGCCCGGGGGGGCGAGCAGTACTTC. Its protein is CASSARGGEQYF.